This T cell receptor beta chain derives from a study of T cell responses to AZD1222 COVID-19 vaccine. Whole-study findings and limits: Donors, mostly white British, included more females; clonal diversity was possibly underestimated.

Assay used: immunoSEQ multiplex PCR; TCRdb lists only in-frame clones, some missing. The sample has around 80,000 clones, roughly nine tenths seen once. CDR1 is KGHSH and CDR2 is LQKENI in the germline V gene. This CDR3 is 16 amino acids long. Trimming took 4 bases from V and 5 from J; bases not matched to a gene: 10. As for this clone: The target antigen is unknown.

The material was peripheral blood, obtained 28 days after the second AZD1222 dose. The TCR originated in an adult who received the AZD1222 COVID-19 vaccine. This chain uses TRBV18 with TRBJ2-5, with TRBD1 matching over 10 bases. The CDR3 DNA follows: TGTGCCAGCTCACGTACGGGACAGGGGAGTAGGGAGACCCAGTACTTC. It yields the protein CASSRTGQGSRETQYF. The entire variable domain, with the rest obtained from reference TRBV18 and TRBJ2-5, is as follows: NAGVMQNPRHLVRRRGQEARLRCSPMKGHSHVYWYRQLPEEGLKFMVYLQKENIIDESGMPKERFSAEFPKEGPSILRIQQVVRGDSAAYFCASSRTGQGSRETQYFGPGTRLLVL.